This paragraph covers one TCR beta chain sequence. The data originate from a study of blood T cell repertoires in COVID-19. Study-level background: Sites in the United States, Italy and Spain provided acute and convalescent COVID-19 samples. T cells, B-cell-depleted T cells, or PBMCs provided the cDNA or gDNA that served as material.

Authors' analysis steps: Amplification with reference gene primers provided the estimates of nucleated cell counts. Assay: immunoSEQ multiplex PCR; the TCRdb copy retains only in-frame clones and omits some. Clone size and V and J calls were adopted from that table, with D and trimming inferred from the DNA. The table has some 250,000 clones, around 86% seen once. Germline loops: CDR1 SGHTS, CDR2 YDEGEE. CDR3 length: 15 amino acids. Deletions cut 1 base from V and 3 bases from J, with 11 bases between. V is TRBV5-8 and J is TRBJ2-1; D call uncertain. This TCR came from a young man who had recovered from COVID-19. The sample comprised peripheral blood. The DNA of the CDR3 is TGTGCCAGCAGCTTGTTGCTACTGAACTACAATGAGCAGTTCTTC. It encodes CASSLLLLNYNEQFF.